These 27 T cell receptor beta chains were sequenced from one sample in a study of blood T cell repertoires in COVID-19 (dated by TCRdb to between 2020 and 2021). The method behind the library was the immunoSEQ multiplex PCR assay. In TCRdb, the immuneACCESS table is reduced to in-frame sequences with V and J assigned. These tables do not hold every clone; where another copy was compared, an unresolved V gene accounts for under half, and the others remain unexplained. The sample table holds around 250,000 clones, of which more than 75% were seen once. The ten most abundant clones make up 6.6% of the sample. Sequencing was carried out using PBMCs or T cells enriched from blood (not recorded which). These receptors were obtained from a woman aged 45-65 years who had been exposed to COVID-19.

This chain links TRBV10-3 with TRBJ2-1, with TRBD1 as a possible D gene (5 bases). The CDR3 covers 17 residues. V lost 3 bases, J lost 0 bases, and 15 bases lay in between. Germline V gives CDR1 ENHRY, CDR2 SYGVKD. In nucleotides, the CDR3 is TGTGCCATCAGTGAACTTTTACAGGTTAGCTCCTACAATGAGCAGTTCTTC. Residues: CAISELLQVSSYNEQFF.

This rearrangement joins TRBV4-1 to TRBJ2-5; D unclear. Trimming shortened V by 4 bases and J by 2 bases, and 8 bases separated the two germline ends. Germline CDR1 MGHRA, CDR2 YSYEKL. This CDR3 spans 13 amino acids. CDR3 coding DNA: TGCGCCAGCAGCCCTGGAGTGCAAGAGACCCAGTACTTC. This sequence encodes CASSPGVQETQYF.

The chain couples TRBV29-1 to TRBJ1-1; 7 positions match TRBD1. From germline, CDR1 is SQVTM and CDR2 ANQGSEA. V gave up 8 bases and J gave up 3 bases; unmatched junction bases: 3. The CDR3 sequence is 11 residues long. CDR3 amino acids: CSFTGDTEAFF. In DNA form, the CDR3 reads TGCAGCTTTACAGGGGACACTGAAGCTTTCTTT.

This rearrangement joins TRBV9 to TRBJ2-3; TRBD2 is a possible D gene (7 bases). Germline assignment: CDR1 SGDLS and CDR2 YYNGEE. This CDR3 has 14 residues. V was clipped by 3 bases and J by 9 bases, with 17 bases between them. CDR3 in amino acids: CASSGGGGQFTQYF. The CDR3 DNA reads as TGTGCCAGCAGCGGTGGGGGGGGCCAGTTCACGCAGTATTTT.

In this sample, this clone turned up a few times. The same CDR3 arises from other DNA sequences in this sample as well. V and J are TRBV9 and TRBJ1-2; D not certain. The CDR3 sequence is 13 residues long. The germline CDR1 and CDR2 sequences are SGDLS and YYNGEE. Between the trimmed V and J ends, which lost 0 bases and 4 bases, there was a span of 7 bases. CDR3 amino acids: CASSVAPSYGYTF. Here the CDR3 DNA reads TGTGCCAGCAGCGTAGCCCCGTCCTATGGCTACACCTTC.

For this clone: At the DNA level, this CDR3 is encoded by other sequences in the same sample as well. The V and J genes are TRBV18 and TRBJ2-7; D is unclear. CDR1 is KGHSH and CDR2 is LQKENI in the germline V gene. V lost 0 bases, J lost 1 base, and 7 bases lay in between. This CDR3 is 14 amino acids long. DNA of the CDR3: TGTGCCAGCTCACCACCGTCGCGTTCCTACGAGCAGTACTTC. Translating it yields CASSPPSRSYEQYF.

This clone has only a few counts. The chain couples TRBV6-6 to TRBJ1-3; D is undetermined. The CDR3 is made up of 16 amino acids. Germline-derived CDR1 and CDR2 are MNHNY and SVGAGI (reference sequence). Trimming shortened V by 3 bases and J by 0 bases, and 12 bases separated the two germline ends. The CDR3 coding sequence is TGTGCCAGCAGTTATATGGGCAGCAGCTCTGGAAACACCATATATTTT. Translation: CASSYMGSSSGNTIYF.

This clone was counted a few times. The gene calls are TRBV13 and TRBJ2-1, with 7 bases that match TRBD2. The CDR3 length is 16 residues. From germline, CDR1 is PRHDT and CDR2 FYEKMQ (reference sequence). V was clipped by 3 bases and J by 0 bases; unmatched bases: 5. CDR3 sequence reads: CASSLTSRSSYNEQFF. Written as DNA, the CDR3 is TGTGCCAGCAGCTTGACTAGCCGGAGCTCCTACAATGAGCAGTTCTTC.

The V gene is TRBV5-1, the J gene TRBJ1-5; D not certain. CDR1 is SGHRS, CDR2 YFSETQ, per germline. V shed 1 base and J shed 4 bases, with 6 bases lying between them. The CDR3 has 13 amino acids. The CDR3 DNA reads as TGCGCCAGCAGCTTGTCCCCGAATCAGCCCCAGCATTTT. It yields the protein CASSLSPNQPQHF. The full variable domain, with the rest looked up from reference TRBV5-1 and TRBJ1-5, is KAGVTQTPRYLIKTRGQQVTLSCSPISGHRSVSWYQQTPGQGLQFLFEYFSETQRNKGNFPGRFSGRQFSNSRSEMNVSTLELGDSALYLCASSLSPNQPQHFGDGTRLSIL.

This clone has a handful of counts. This rearrangement joins TRBV6-5 to TRBJ1-5; D may be TRBD1 (5 bases). CDR1 and CDR2 (germline): MNHEY, SVGAGI. CDR3 size: 13 residues. V was clipped by 4 bases and J by 5 bases, with 9 bases between them. Here the CDR3 DNA reads TGTGCCAGCAGTTTCGCCAGGGATCAGCCCCAGCATTTT. Protein: CASSFARDQPQHF.

The CDR3 bases are TGTGCCACCAGCAGCTCCGGGGGGGCGACAGATACGCAGTATTTT. Translation: CATSSSGGATDTQYF. This chain uses TRBV15 with TRBJ2-3; 8 bases are shared with TRBD2. Looked up from germline, CDR1 is LNHNV and CDR2 is YYDKDF (reference sequence). This CDR3 has 15 amino acids. J gave up 3 bases and V 3 bases, and 5 bases lay outside the gene matches.

The chain uses TRBV9 and TRBJ2-2; 7 bases agree with TRBD2. V lost 0 bases to trimming and J lost 7 bases; unmatched junction nucleotides: 6. Per germline, CDR1 SGDLS and CDR2 YYNGEE. The CDR3 consists of 15 residues. The CDR3, as DNA: TGTGCCAGCAGCGTAGCTAGACTAGCTAACGGGGAGCTGTTTTTT. Protein product: CASSVARLANGELFF.

The V call is TRBV2, the J call TRBJ2-5; TRBD2 matches 9 bases. Germline V gene data show CDR1 as SNHLY and CDR2 as FYNNEI. The trim removed 6 bases at V and 3 bases at J, leaving 8 bases unmatched. The CDR3 contains 15 residues. The CDR3 sequence is CASSGGLAYKETQYF. The CDR3 nucleotides are TGTGCCAGCAGCGGAGGACTAGCGTACAAAGAGACCCAGTACTTC.

CDR3 nucleotide sequence: TGCGCCAGCAGCCGGATCTTCACAGGATTAAACACTGAAGCTTTCTTT. Protein: CASSRIFTGLNTEAFF. This chain joins TRBV5-1 and TRBJ1-1; TRBD1 is a possible D gene (5 bases). The germline V and J ends were trimmed by 4 bases and 2 bases, with 18 bases remaining between them. CDR1 is SGHRS, CDR2 YFSETQ, per germline. The CDR3 contains 16 residues.

The chain uses TRBV11-3 and TRBJ2-5; the D is unclear. Germline CDR1 reads SGHNT; CDR2 reads YENEEA. The CDR3 has 13 amino acids. The V and J ends lost 3 bases and 3 bases respectively, with 8 bases between them. The CDR3: CASSFAGEETQYF. The CDR3 region has the DNA TGTGCCAGCAGCTTCGCAGGTGAAGAGACCCAGTACTTC.

J is TRBJ2-7 and V is TRBV6-1; TRBD1 aligns across 10 bases. After removal of 0 bases from V and 0 bases from J, the junction contained 8 bases not matched to a gene. Per the germline V gene, CDR1 is MNHNS and CDR2 is SASEGT. The CDR3 has 18 residues. The CDR3 sequence is CASSEARFRDRGSYEQYF. The CDR3, as DNA: TGTGCCAGCAGTGAAGCTCGTTTCCGGGACAGGGGCTCCTACGAGCAGTACTTC.

The V gene is TRBV29-1, the J gene TRBJ2-7; a weak D match, TRBD1 (5 bases). Germline V gene sequence: CDR1 SQVTM, CDR2 ANQGSEA. V was cut by 7 bases and J by 2 bases, with 18 bases left in between. The length of the CDR3 is 14 residues. In DNA, the CDR3 is TGCAGCGCCTCTGCCGGGCAGGGAACCTACGAGCAGTACTTC. It yields the protein CSASAGQGTYEQYF.

The chain is built from TRBV21-1 and TRBJ1-3; the table assigns TRBD1, which was not confirmed against the DNA. TRBV21-1 is a pseudogene segment. This CDR3 contains 16 residues. The CDR3 DNA sequence: TGTGCCAGCAGCAATGGCTCAGGTGACTCTGGAAACACCATATATTTT. Translation gives CASSNGSGDSGNTIYF.

Remarks on this clone: The sample has other DNA sequences that encode this CDR3 too. The rearrangement joins TRBV9 to TRBJ2-1, with 9 bases matching TRBD2. The CDR3 covers 15 residues. Trimming took 1 base from V and 1 from J; bases not matched to a gene: 0. Germline V gene lookup returns CDR1 SGDLS and CDR2 YYNGEE. The chain's CDR3 is CASSVSGGSYNEQFF. The CDR3 nucleotides read TGTGCCAGCAGCGTAAGCGGGGGGTCCTACAATGAGCAGTTCTTC.

This clone was seen only once. V gene TRBV3-1 (or the pseudogene TRBV3-2) combines with J gene TRBJ1-2, with D possibly being TRBD1 (5 bases). V shed 1 base and J shed 4 bases, with 16 bases lying between them. Germline CDR1 reads LGHDT; CDR2 reads YNNKEL (reference sequence). The CDR3 contains 16 residues. CDR3 loop: CASSQARGDFSYGYTF. The CDR3 bases are TGTGCCAGCAGCCAAGCGCGGGGGGATTTTTCCTATGGCTACACCTTC.

The V gene is TRBV2, the J gene TRBJ2-3; a weak D match, TRBD2 (5 bases). The CDR3 length is 14 residues. Per germline, CDR1 SNHLY and CDR2 FYNNEI. V shed 6 bases and J shed 0 bases, with 10 bases lying between them. The CDR3 here is CASRGRSSTDTQYF. The CDR3 bases are TGTGCCAGCAGGGGGAGAAGTAGCACAGATACGCAGTATTTT.

J is TRBJ1-5 and V is TRBV5-5, with D hard to call. The V and J ends lost 2 bases and 7 bases respectively, with 10 bases between them. CDR1 SGHKS and CDR2 YYEKEE come from the germline V gene (reference sequence). The CDR3 covers 13 residues. This chain's CDR3 is CASSFGGQQPQHF. The CDR3 DNA sequence: TGTGCCAGCAGCTTCGGAGGGCAACAGCCCCAGCATTTT.

As DNA, the CDR3 is TGCGCCAGCAGCTTGGCCCCAGCGGCTGAAGCTTTCTTT. This gives the protein CASSLAPAAEAFF. This sequence joins TRBV5-1 and TRBJ1-1; the D is unclear. Trimming left V 0 bases short and J 6 bases short, with 9 bases between. Germline CDR1 is SGHRS and CDR2 is YFSETQ. CDR3 size: 13 residues.

The chain carries TRBV9 and TRBJ1-6; 7 bases line up with TRBD1. Losses at the gene ends were 0 bases for V and 6 bases for J; bases not matched to a gene: 3. The CDR3 runs 15 residues. The germline V gene encodes CDR1 SGDLS and CDR2 YYNGEE. CDR3 sequence (DNA): TGTGCCAGCAGCGTAGAGGGGGCTACTAATTCACCCCTCCACTTT. It yields the protein CASSVEGATNSPLHF.

V usage is TRBV9 and J usage is TRBJ1-1, with TRBD1 matching 7 bases. The V segment lost 0 bases and the J segment 4 bases; nucleotides outside the gene matches: 9. The CDR3 covers 16 residues. Germline values: CDR1 SGDLS, CDR2 YYNGEE. The CDR3 nucleotides read TGTGCCAGCAGCGTAGGATCCGACAGGGCTGGCACTGAAGCTTTCTTT. This sequence encodes CASSVGSDRAGTEAFF.

The CDR3 nucleotides are TGTGCCAGCAGCTTACGGTCCGAGAGGATCCTAGCGGGGACAGATACGCAGTATTTT. Translated: CASSLRSERILAGTDTQYF. The chain joins TRBV7-2 to TRBJ2-3; 9 nucleotides match TRBD2. CDR3 length: 19 amino acids. Germline V gives CDR1 SGHTA, CDR2 FQGNSA. J lost 3 bases, V lost 2 bases, and 15 bases had no gene match.

V and J are TRBV2 and TRBJ1-2; tentatively, D is TRBD1 (6 bases). The V end was cut by 4 bases, the J end by 4 bases, with 16 bases between. CDR3 size: 15 residues. Germline lookup yields CDR1 SNHLY and CDR2 FYNNEI. DNA of the CDR3: TGTGCCAGCAGTGCAGAAAGGAGGGGGGGCTATGGCTACACCTTC. Its protein product is CASSAERRGGYGYTF.